This entry describes one T cell receptor beta chain. Its cognate antigen is unknown. The entry originates in a study of identical twins. Whole-study findings and limits: Cord blood beta clonotypes that were abundant carried fewer insertions, and memory repertoires showed no such trend. In drawing conclusions, the study used cross-sectional statistical analysis and did not follow the same donors.

V was clipped by 0 bases and J by 4 bases; unmatched bases: 9. Germline values: CDR1 DFQATT, CDR2 SNEGSKA (reference sequence). The CDR3 has 15 residues. In TCRdb, the 5' RACE reads were re-called with MiXCR into one record per CDR3 protein. The data show 1,800,000 or so distinct CDR3 sequences, with roughly a third seen just once and over 0.25% held by the top ten. Specimen: cord blood. This chain connects TRBV20-1 to TRBJ2-7, with 7 bases lining up with TRBD2. This clonotype was obtained from a newborn girl in good health. CDR3 coding DNA: TGCAGTGCTAGAGATCGGGGCGGGAGAACTTACGAGCAGTACTTC. Amino acids: CSARDRGGRTYEQYF.